This entry lists 25 T cell receptor beta chains sequenced from one sample in a study of blood T cell repertoires in COVID-19 (dated by TCRdb to 2019 to 2021). The library relied on the immunoSEQ multiplex PCR assay. TCRdb's version of the immuneACCESS table is confined to in-frame rearrangements and falls short of the full clone set. An unresolved V gene accounts for under half of the shortfall where checked; the remainder is of unknown origin. The sample data list around 100,000 clones, and over 80% of these were observed just once. The top ten constitute 0.83% of the sample. What was sequenced was peripheral blood. The receptors were sampled from a woman aged 70-85 years with acute or convalescent COVID-19.

The gene calls are TRBV3-1 (or the pseudogene TRBV3-2) and TRBJ2-1; D gene uncertain. Trimming pared 2 bases from V and 1 base from J, leaving 15 bases between. The germline CDR1 and CDR2 sequences are LGHDT and YNNKEL (reference sequence). The CDR3 covers 17 residues. DNA of the CDR3: TGTGCCAGCAGCCAATCGAGTCAAGGCGGATCCTACAATGAGCAGTTCTTC. Amino acid sequence: CASSQSSQGGSYNEQFF.

The CDR3, as DNA: TGTGCCAGCAGCGCCCCTCGAGCGAACACTGAAGCTTTCTTT. This sequence encodes CASSAPRANTEAFF. V is TRBV9 and J is TRBJ1-1; no clear D gene. Deletions cut 3 bases from V and 1 base from J, with 10 bases between. Germline V lookup: CDR1 SGDLS, CDR2 YYNGEE. CDR3 length: 14 amino acids.

V usage is TRBV3-1 (or the pseudogene TRBV3-2) and J usage is TRBJ2-3, with TRBD1 matching over 11 bases. After removal of 1 base from V and 3 bases from J, the junction contained 6 bases not matched to a gene. From germline, CDR1 is LGHDT and CDR2 YNNKEL (reference sequence). The CDR3 runs 17 residues. CDR3 residues: CASSQGTDRGPTDTQYF. In DNA form, the CDR3 reads TGTGCCAGCAGCCAAGGAACGGACAGGGGGCCGACAGATACGCAGTATTTT.

The chain has TRBV7-8 and TRBJ2-1; 10 bases fit TRBD2. V trimming: 5 bases; J trimming: 4 bases; junction bases outside the gene matches: 5. The CDR3 contains 15 residues. Looked up from germline, CDR1 is SGHVS and CDR2 is FQNEAQ. CDR3 loop: CASSIKREGYNEQFF. The CDR3 DNA sequence: TGTGCCAGCAGCATCAAGCGGGAGGGGTACAATGAGCAGTTCTTC. The complete variable domain, with remaining parts taken from reference TRBV7-8 and TRBJ2-1, reads GAGVSQSPRYKVAKRGQDVALRCDPISGHVSLFWYQQALGQGPEFLTYFQNEAQLDKSGLPSDRFFAERPEGSVSTLKIQRTQQEDSAVYLCASSIKREGYNEQFFGPGTRLTVL.

The chain has TRBV7-8 and TRBJ2-7; 10 nucleotides line up with TRBD1. The J segment lost 7 bases and the V segment lost 3 bases, leaving 3 bases of the junction unmatched. This CDR3 region has 13 residues. Per the germline V gene, CDR1 is SGHVS and CDR2 is FQNEAQ. The CDR3 DNA is TGTGCCAGCAGCTTTGACAGGGGGCAAGAGCAGTACTTC. Protein: CASSFDRGQEQYF.

The chain links TRBV5-4 to TRBJ2-6, with TRBD2 matching 8 bases. Per germline, CDR1 SGHNT and CDR2 YYREEE (reference sequence). The V and J ends lost 4 bases and 0 bases, in that order; junction bases with no gene match: 3. This CDR3 has 16 residues. DNA for the CDR3: TGTGCCAGCAGCCGGGAGGGGGACTCTGGGGCCAACGTCCTGACTTTC. Translated: CASSREGDSGANVLTF.

This sequence joins TRBV12-3 or TRBV12-4 and TRBJ2-5, with 7 bases fitting TRBD2. The CDR3 contains 13 residues. V lost 4 bases and J lost 14; bases outside the gene matches: 13. The CDR3 reads CASSYSYGEGTYF. CDR3 DNA sequence: TGTGCCAGCAGTTACTCTTACGGGGAGGGGACCTACTTC.

This clone has just a few counts. CDR3 loop: CASSLDATRLYNEQFF. The DNA for the CDR3 is TGTGCCAGCAGCTTAGATGCGACTAGGCTCTACAATGAGCAGTTCTTC. This chain joins TRBV7-2 and TRBJ2-1; TRBD2 might be the D (6 bases). The CDR3 contains 16 residues. In germline, CDR1 is SGHTA, CDR2 FQGNSA. V dropped 1 base and J dropped 3 bases, with 13 bases sitting between them.

The chain links TRBV5-4 to TRBJ2-2; 7 nucleotides agree with TRBD2. Germline CDR1 reads SGHNT; CDR2 reads YYREEE (reference sequence). V shed 3 bases, J shed 5 bases, and the junction held 7 bases outside the gene matches. The CDR3 length is 15 residues. In DNA, the CDR3 is TGTGCCAGCAGCTCTCCAGCGGGAAATACCGGGGAGCTGTTTTTT. Its protein product is CASSSPAGNTGELFF.

The chain employs TRBV2 and TRBJ2-7; 8 bases line up with TRBD2. The germline V gene encodes CDR1 SNHLY and CDR2 FYNNEI. V dropped 4 bases and J dropped 6; count of bases not matched to a gene: 5. The CDR3 spans 13 residues. The CDR3 reads CASSAGLGGEQYF. The CDR3 DNA reads TGTGCCAGCAGTGCGGGACTAGGGGGCGAGCAGTACTTC.

The gene calls are TRBV6-5 and TRBJ1-2; perhaps TRBD1 as D (6 bases). Per the germline V gene, CDR1 is MNHEY and CDR2 is SVGAGI. CDR3 length: 14 amino acids. Between the trimmed V and J ends, which lost 10 bases and 3 bases, there was a span of 18 bases. CDR3 in amino acids: CATETSGVYYGYTF. DNA of the CDR3: TGTGCCACCGAGACCTCAGGGGTATACTATGGCTACACCTTC.

CDR3 protein: CAWSVSGWGYSNQPQHF. As DNA, the CDR3 is TGTGCCTGGAGTGTCTCAGGGTGGGGATATAGCAATCAGCCCCAGCATTTT. The chain carries TRBV30 and TRBJ1-5; D is possibly TRBD1 (5 bases). Germline V lookup: CDR1 GTSNPN, CDR2 SVGIG (reference sequence). Trimming pared 0 bases from V and 0 bases from J, leaving 15 bases between. The CDR3 has 17 residues.

The chain has TRBV9 and TRBJ2-5; possible D gene TRBD1, 6 bases. CDR3 length equals 15 residues. Germline CDR1 SGDLS, CDR2 YYNGEE. V lost 3 bases, J lost 4 bases, and 16 bases lay in between. CDR3 in DNA: TGTGCCAGCAGCGGGGGGCCCCGGCGGATAGAGACCCAGTACTTC. Translation: CASSGGPRRIETQYF.

This sequence joins TRBV6-1 and TRBJ1-4, with 10 positions matching TRBD1. In germline, CDR1 is MNHNS, CDR2 SASEGT. J gave up 7 bases and V 3 bases, and 5 bases lay outside the gene matches. This CDR3 has 15 amino acids. CDR3 residues: CASSEGQGIAEKLFF. CDR3 sequence (DNA): TGTGCCAGCAGTGAGGGACAGGGGATCGCTGAAAAACTGTTTTTT.

V gene TRBV12-3 or TRBV12-4 combines with J gene TRBJ2-1; possible D gene TRBD2, 6 bases. Trimming cost V 3 bases and J 10 bases, with 10 bases left between them. The CDR3 covers 12 residues. The CDR3 coding sequence is TGTGCCAGCAGTTTCGATGCGGGGGAGCAGTTCTTC. It encodes CASSFDAGEQFF.

J is TRBJ2-1 and V is TRBV10-1; TRBD2 matches 11 bases. Germline loops: CDR1 WNHNN, CDR2 SYGVQD (reference sequence). This CDR3 comprises 17 residues. After removal of 3 bases from V and 1 base from J, the junction contained 5 bases not matched to a gene. The CDR3 DNA reads TGCGCCAGCAGTGACTCGGGACTAGCGGAGTCCTACAATGAGCAGTTCTTC. It encodes CASSDSGLAESYNEQFF.

This clone has a handful of counts. The chain carries TRBV5-5 and TRBJ2-7; 8 bases fit TRBD1. The CDR3 totals 16 residues. CDR1 and CDR2 (germline): SGHKS, YYEKEE (reference sequence). Losses at the gene ends were 4 bases for V and 2 bases for J; bases not matched to a gene: 11. CDR3: CASSPGDRRSAYEQYF. The CDR3 DNA reads TGTGCCAGCAGCCCCGGGGACAGGCGGTCCGCCTACGAGCAGTACTTC.

This chain connects TRBV5-8 to TRBJ2-5; maybe TRBD2 (6 bases). The CDR3 extends over 14 amino acids. The germline V gene has CDR1 SGHTS and CDR2 YDEGEE. Deletions cut 2 bases from V and 5 bases from J, with 13 bases between. CDR3 loop: CASSFRQSGETQYF. The CDR3 nucleotides read TGTGCCAGCAGCTTTCGACAGAGCGGGGAGACCCAGTACTTC.

This clone was counted a single time. The chain joins TRBV29-1 to TRBJ2-3; the match to TRBD2 covers 9 bases. V was pared by 4 bases and J by 6 bases, with 8 bases of the junction left unmatched. Germline V gene data show CDR1 as SQVTM and CDR2 as ANQGSEA. The CDR3 runs 14 residues. The CDR3 DNA reads TGCAGCGTTGCGCGGGAGGGAAGGGCGGATACGCAGTATTTT. Protein product: CSVAREGRADTQYF.

The V gene is TRBV5-1, the J gene TRBJ1-1, with TRBD1 as a possible D gene (5 bases). In germline, CDR1 is SGHRS, CDR2 YFSETQ. The CDR3 loop spans 13 amino acids. Trimming cost V 3 bases and J 7 bases, with 13 bases left between them. Written as DNA, the CDR3 is TGCGCCAGCAGCTCCGGGTGGGGACTTGAAGCTTTCTTT. It specifies CASSSGWGLEAFF.

V and J are TRBV19 and TRBJ1-1, with 7 bases fitting TRBD1. CDR3 size: 14 residues. In germline, CDR1 is LNHDA, CDR2 SQIVND (reference sequence). V lost 5 bases and J lost 6; bases outside the gene matches: 9. Here the CDR3 reads CASSHRGRAAEAFF. Written as DNA, the CDR3 is TGTGCCAGTAGTCACAGGGGACGAGCCGCTGAAGCTTTCTTT.

In its sample, this clone was seen a few times. CDR3 sequence reads: CASSYLDLGLTGELFF. The DNA for the CDR3 is TGTGCCAGCAGTTACTTAGACCTAGGACTGACCGGGGAGCTGTTTTTT. The gene calls are TRBV6-5 and TRBJ2-2; possibly TRBD2 for D (5 bases). The germline gives CDR1 MNHEY, CDR2 SVGAGI. V lost 1 base and J 5 bases, leaving 14 bases between the germline ends. The CDR3 length is 16 residues.

The V and J genes are TRBV5-1 and TRBJ1-1; D is ambiguous. This CDR3 comprises 15 residues. Germline V lookup: CDR1 SGHRS, CDR2 YFSETQ. V lost 0 bases and J 0 bases, leaving 9 bases between the germline ends. Written as DNA, the CDR3 is TGCGCCAGCAGCTTGGTTGGCACCATGAACACTGAAGCTTTCTTT. Protein product: CASSLVGTMNTEAFF.

This clone appeared once. The chain links TRBV15 to TRBJ2-1; a weak D match, TRBD2 (6 bases). Trimming shortened V by 0 bases and J by 5 bases, and 11 bases separated the two germline ends. Germline V CDR1 and CDR2: LNHNV, YYDKDF (reference sequence). The CDR3 runs 15 residues. The DNA of the CDR3 is TGTGCCACCAGCAGAGATCTTGGCGGGAACAATGAGCAGTTCTTC. As protein: CATSRDLGGNNEQFF.

The CDR3 region has the DNA TGTGCCAGCAGCATCGTGGCGGCGAACACCGGGGAGCTGTTTTTT. As protein: CASSIVAANTGELFF. V usage is TRBV7-2 and J usage is TRBJ2-2; no reliable D call. Germline lookup yields CDR1 SGHTA and CDR2 FQGNSA. The V gene lost 5 bases and the J gene lost 0 bases, with 10 bases spanning the gap. The CDR3 runs 15 residues.